The following is a TCR beta chain sequence with its context. Patients in Seattle were enrolled during active infection, then followed longitudinally. CDR3 length: 11 amino acids. CDR1 and CDR2 from the germline V gene are DFQATT and SNEGSKA (reference sequence). V was trimmed by 5 bases and J by 1 base, leaving 5 bases between them. This specimen belongs to a study of blood T cell repertoires in COVID-19. Study at large: Italy, Spain and the United States were the sources of the convalescent and acute COVID-19 samples. PBMCs, B-cell-depleted T cells, or T cells provided the cDNA or gDNA that made up the material.

Authors' processing steps: Estimation of nucleated cell counts was performed using reference gene primer amplification. Assay: immunoSEQ multiplex PCR; the TCRdb copy retains only in-frame clones and omits some. Clone size and the V and J calls come from that table; the DNA yielded D and trimming. Of some 220,000 clones detected, 85% appear once; the ten largest clones hold roughly 5%. V usage is TRBV20-1 and J usage is TRBJ1-1; no reliable D call. The sample taken for sequencing was peripheral blood. This receptor was identified in a man aged 50-59 years with COVID-19, enrolled during active disease. CDR3 coding DNA: TGCAGTGCTCCTTGGAACACTGAAGCTTTCTTT. This gives the protein CSAPWNTEAFF.